Listed below are T cell receptor beta chains from one sample, sequenced in a study of a mutant IDH1 vaccine in newly diagnosed glioma. Produced via immunoSEQ multiplex PCR; TCRdb's table is partial and in-frame only. This sample has roughly 62,000 clones, with roughly 80% found just once. These TCRs' antigens remain unknown. This specimen consisted of PBMCs, obtained from a glioma patient whose treatment included an IDH1 peptide vaccine. The receptors derive from a woman in her forties or fifties with glioma. Both conserved end residues are part of each CDR3. Each record gives: D gene, clone size, J gene, V gene, CDR3 protein, CDR3 DNA. D genes are given only for firm matches. Clone size appears in some rows only: once, few, many, or a class for an expanded clone.

d_gene: NA
abundance: NA
j_gene: TRBJ1-2
v_gene: TRBV5-6
CDR3aa: CASSLGGDSIYGYTF
CDR3nt: TGTGCCAGCAGCTTGGGAGGGGACTCTATCTATGGCTACACCTTC

d_gene: TRBD1
abundance: NA
j_gene: TRBJ1-2
v_gene: TRBV29-1
CDR3aa: CSGTGGPGYGYTF
CDR3nt: TGCAGCGGGACAGGGGGTCCGGGCTATGGCTACACCTTC

d_gene: NA
abundance: NA
j_gene: TRBJ1-2
v_gene: TRBV7-2
CDR3aa: CASSLDLSTVGYTF
CDR3nt: TGTGCCAGCAGCTTAGATCTGAGCACGGTTGGCTACACCTTC

d_gene: NA
abundance: NA
j_gene: TRBJ2-5
v_gene: TRBV15
CDR3aa: CATSREGRVQETQYF
CDR3nt: TGTGCCACCAGCAGAGAAGGTCGGGTCCAAGAGACCCAGTACTTC

d_gene: TRBD1
abundance: NA
j_gene: TRBJ2-2
v_gene: TRBV5-1
CDR3aa: CASSLSFGTVLTGELFF
CDR3nt: TGCGCCAGCAGCTTGAGCTTTGGGACAGTTCTGACCGGGGAGCTGTTTTTT

d_gene: TRBD1
abundance: NA
j_gene: TRBJ1-5
v_gene: TRBV10-3
CDR3aa: CAISDQGAGQPQHF
CDR3nt: TGTGCCATCAGTGACCAGGGGGCCGGACAGCCCCAGCATTTT

d_gene: TRBD1
abundance: NA
j_gene: TRBJ1-4
v_gene: TRBV7-9
CDR3aa: CASQPGQAEKLFF
CDR3nt: TGTGCCAGCCAACCGGGACAGGCAGAAAAACTGTTTTTT

d_gene: NA
abundance: NA
j_gene: TRBJ2-2
v_gene: TRBV7-9
CDR3aa: CASIITGTGTGELFF
CDR3nt: TGTGCCAGCATCATTACAGGGACTGGCACCGGGGAGCTGTTTTTT

d_gene: NA
abundance: NA
j_gene: TRBJ2-7
v_gene: TRBV6-6
CDR3aa: CASSGVIGEQYF
CDR3nt: TGTGCCAGCAGTGGGGTAATCGGGGAGCAGTACTTC

d_gene: TRBD2
abundance: NA
j_gene: TRBJ2-3
v_gene: TRBV27
CDR3aa: CASTSRRGESTDTQYF
CDR3nt: TGTGCCAGCACCTCAAGGCGGGGGGAAAGCACAGATACGCAGTATTTT

d_gene: NA
abundance: few
j_gene: TRBJ2-1
v_gene: TRBV9
CDR3aa: CASGGLNEQFF
CDR3nt: TGTGCCAGCGGCGGCCTGAATGAGCAGTTCTTC

d_gene: NA
abundance: NA
j_gene: TRBJ1-6
v_gene: TRBV7-8
CDR3aa: CASSSRQAGRGSPLHF
CDR3nt: TGTGCCAGCAGCTCGAGACAGGCGGGCAGGGGTTCACCCCTCCACTTT

d_gene: TRBD1
abundance: NA
j_gene: TRBJ1-5
v_gene: TRBV28
CDR3aa: CASRSGTGVAQFNQPQHF
CDR3nt: TGTGCCAGCAGGTCCGGGACAGGGGTCGCCCAATTCAATCAGCCCCAGCATTTT

d_gene: NA
abundance: few
j_gene: TRBJ1-1
v_gene: TRBV29-1
CDR3aa: CSVSDLVAFF
CDR3nt: TGCAGCGTTTCGGACCTCGTAGCTTTCTTT

d_gene: NA
abundance: NA
j_gene: TRBJ1-1
v_gene: TRBV29-1
CDR3aa: CSVNVPGNTEAFF
CDR3nt: TGCAGCGTTAACGTCCCGGGGAACACTGAAGCTTTCTTT

d_gene: NA
abundance: NA
j_gene: TRBJ1-6
v_gene: TRBV6-1
CDR3aa: CASTPTVTRNSPLHF
CDR3nt: TGTGCCAGCACTCCAACCGTGACTAGGAATTCACCCCTCCACTTT

d_gene: NA
abundance: NA
j_gene: TRBJ2-2
v_gene: TRBV4-3
CDR3aa: CASSPVYPNTGELFF
CDR3nt: TGCGCCAGCAGCCCAGTGTACCCGAACACCGGGGAGCTGTTTTTT

d_gene: TRBD1
abundance: NA
j_gene: TRBJ1-6
v_gene: TRBV25-1
CDR3aa: CASTQGGNSPLHF
CDR3nt: TGTGCCAGCACCCAGGGGGGCAATTCACCCCTCCACTTT

d_gene: TRBD1
abundance: NA
j_gene: TRBJ2-7
v_gene: TRBV6-1
CDR3aa: CASSGQGVYEQYF
CDR3nt: TGTGCCAGCAGTGGACAGGGCGTTTACGAGCAGTACTTC

d_gene: NA
abundance: NA
j_gene: TRBJ1-2
v_gene: TRBV5-8
CDR3aa: CASSLDLGYTF
CDR3nt: TGTGCCAGCAGCTTGGATCTTGGCTACACCTTC

d_gene: TRBD1
abundance: NA
j_gene: TRBJ1-1
v_gene: TRBV11-1
CDR3aa: CASSSGQGPQLAEAFF
CDR3nt: TGTGCCAGCAGTTCGGGACAGGGCCCACAGTTGGCTGAAGCTTTCTTT

d_gene: TRBD1
abundance: NA
j_gene: TRBJ2-7
v_gene: TRBV2
CDR3aa: CASSEYRTGTYEQYF
CDR3nt: TGTGCCAGCAGTGAATACCGGACAGGGACCTACGAGCAGTACTTC

d_gene: NA
abundance: NA
j_gene: TRBJ2-3
v_gene: TRBV11-2
CDR3aa: CASSPGLTDTQYF
CDR3nt: TGTGCCAGCAGCCCCGGACTGACAGATACGCAGTATTTT

d_gene: TRBD1
abundance: NA
j_gene: TRBJ1-2
v_gene: TRBV7-8
CDR3aa: CASSPSRGQGDYGYTF
CDR3nt: TGTGCCAGCAGCCCGTCGCGGGGACAGGGCGATTATGGCTACACCTTC

d_gene: NA
abundance: NA
j_gene: TRBJ1-1
v_gene: TRBV6-6
CDR3aa: CASSYPRIGEDTEAFF
CDR3nt: TGTGCCAGCAGTTACCCTCGAATAGGGGAGGACACTGAAGCTTTCTTT

d_gene: NA
abundance: NA
j_gene: TRBJ2-7
v_gene: TRBV20-1
CDR3aa: CSARDRHEQYF
CDR3nt: TGCAGTGCTCGGGACCGCCACGAGCAGTACTTC